Each of the 10 T cell receptor beta chains below was sequenced from the same sample in a study of regulatory T cells in long-lasting Graves disease. Relying on iRepertoire HTBI primers and Arm-PCR of CDR3 regions, the team built TCR beta libraries. TCRdb re-derived calls from the multiplex PCR reads in MiXCR, one entry per CDR3 protein. This table holds 500,000 or so distinct CDR3 sequences, about 15% found once. Time point: newly diagnosed GD, antithyroid drugs for less than 3 months. The TCR library was made from RNA that had been extracted from PBMCs in TRIzol. These data also formed part of another study, on T cells in Graves' hyperthyroidism and ophthalmopathy.

The sample consisted of peripheral blood mononuclear cells (PBMCs), taken at new diagnosis, from a patient treated with antithyroid drugs. The receptors originated from a middle-aged woman with Graves disease.

This clonotype was detected a few times. The gene calls are TRBV10-3 and TRBJ1-4; D call uncertain. The germline CDR1 and CDR2 sequences are ENHRY and SYGVKD. The germline V and J ends were trimmed by 8 bases and 2 bases, with 6 bases remaining between them. The CDR3 consists of 12 residues. CDR3 nucleotides: TGTGCCATCGGGGTGACTAATGAAAAACTGTTTTTT. It translates to CAIGVTNEKLFF.

V and J are TRBV6-2 or TRBV6-3 and TRBJ1-5, with no clear D. Germline lookup yields CDR1 MNHEY and CDR2 SVGEGT. CDR3 length: 15 amino acids. V lost 0 bases and J 0 bases, leaving 6 bases between the germline ends. The CDR3 sequence: CASSYSGYSNQPQHF. For the CDR3, the DNA is TGTGCCAGCAGTTACTCGGGTTATAGCAATCAGCCCCAGCATTTT.

In its sample, this clonotype was seen a few times. This chain connects TRBV7-2 to TRBJ2-1; D may be TRBD1 (5 bases). The CDR3 covers 11 residues. V was clipped by 3 bases and J by 11 bases, with 8 bases between them. Germline CDR1 is SGHTA and CDR2 is FQGNSA. The CDR3 region is CASSLDKQQFF. In DNA, the CDR3 is TGTGCCAGCAGCTTGGACAAACAGCAGTTCTTC.

This clonotype was found once. With a much larger clone just one base away, this may be a read error. The chain carries TRBV12-3 or TRBV12-4 and TRBJ1-5, with D unclear. The DNA matches TRBJ2-3 better at its end, which makes the J call doubtful. There are 13 residues in the CDR3. The CDR3 DNA reads as TGTGCCAGCAGTTTAGGGTACAATCAGCCCCAGTATTTT. It codes for CASSLGYNQPQYF.

V gene TRBV10-3 combines with J gene TRBJ1-1; a possible D gene is TRBD1 (5 bases). CDR3 size: 15 residues. V lost 2 bases and J lost 3, with 13 bases in between. In germline, CDR1 is ENHRY, CDR2 SYGVKD. The CDR3 here is CAISEPGGRDTEAFF. CDR3 in DNA: TGTGCCATCAGTGAGCCGGGGGGGAGGGACACTGAAGCTTTCTTT.

The rearrangement links TRBV19 to TRBJ1-5; 7 bases match TRBD1. J lost 4 bases, V lost 4 bases, and 7 bases had no gene match. Germline CDR1 and CDR2: LNHDA and SQIVND (reference sequence). The CDR3 totals 15 residues. In DNA, the CDR3 is TGTGCCAGTAGTAATACAGGGGTTCGTAATCAGCCCCAGCATTTT. Its protein is CASSNTGVRNQPQHF.

Ten or more counts support this clonotype. The gene calls are TRBV24-1 and TRBJ2-3; D is possibly TRBD2 (5 bases). The germline V and J ends were trimmed by 6 bases and 5 bases, with 11 bases remaining between them. The CDR3 runs 13 residues. Per the germline V gene, CDR1 is KGHDR and CDR2 is SFDVKD. DNA of the CDR3: TGTGCCACCAGTCCGGGAATGGGAGATACGCAGTATTTT. It codes for CATSPGMGDTQYF.

On this clonotype: An end of the junction differs from the germline gene, which may be a read error. This sequence joins TRBV6-5 and TRBJ1-5; D is undetermined. The germline V gene encodes CDR1 MNHEY and CDR2 SVGAGI. The CDR3 totals 14 residues. Written as DNA, the CDR3 is TGTGCCAGCAGTTACTCGAGTAGCAGTCAGCCCCAGCATTTT. This translates into CASSYSSSSQPQHF.

The rearrangement links TRBV5-1 to TRBJ2-1; 7 bases are shared with TRBD1. CDR1 is SGHRS and CDR2 is YFSETQ in the germline V gene. This CDR3 spans 15 amino acids. The junction had 6 bases not matched to a gene; V was cut back by 2 bases and J by 4 bases. Written as DNA, the CDR3 is TGCGCCAGCAGCTTAGACAGGGACGGGTACAATGAGCAGTTCTTC. It translates to CASSLDRDGYNEQFF.

J is TRBJ2-4 and V is TRBV27, with a tentative D call TRBD1 (5 bases). V lost 0 bases to trimming and J lost 3 bases, with 15 bases between them. Per the germline V gene, CDR1 is MNHEY and CDR2 is SMNVEV (reference sequence). The CDR3 length is 17 residues. The CDR3 here is CASSLSLQGLGKNIQYF. The CDR3 region has the DNA TGTGCCAGCAGTTTATCGTTGCAGGGCCTAGGCAAAAACATTCAGTACTTC.